Listed here are 21 T cell receptor beta chains from one sample, sequenced in a study of T cells after posttransplantation cyclophosphamide. The table came from immunoSEQ multiplex PCR; TCRdb's copy has only in-frame clones and leaves some out. The table includes about 480 clones, roughly nine tenths detected once. The source material was CD4+ T cells sorted from bone marrow. These receptors were taken from a man aged 45-60 years.

CDR3 protein: CASKPGQPYEQYF. The CDR3 nucleotides are TGTGCCAGCAAACCGGGACAGCCTTACGAGCAGTACTTC. The chain is built from TRBV7-2 and TRBJ2-7; 7 bases map to TRBD1. Germline values: CDR1 SGHTA, CDR2 FQGNSA. V was pared by 7 bases and J by 4 bases, with 7 bases of the junction left unmatched. This CDR3 has 13 residues.

The chain joins TRBV5-1 to TRBJ2-3; no reliable D call. CDR1 is SGHRS, CDR2 YFSETQ, per germline. Deletions cut 5 bases from V and 3 bases from J, with 7 bases between. This CDR3 has 12 residues. CDR3 nucleotides: TGCGCCAGCAGTCGGTCTACAGATACGCAGTATTTT. Residues: CASSRSTDTQYF.

The V and J genes are TRBV2 and TRBJ1-5, with TRBD1 matching over 8 bases. Losses at the gene ends were 6 bases for V and 6 bases for J; bases not matched to a gene: 10. The germline gives CDR1 SNHLY, CDR2 FYNNEI. This CDR3 comprises 15 residues. CDR3 sequence: CASSPGQGAVQPQHF. CDR3 coding DNA: TGTGCCAGCAGCCCTGGTCAGGGGGCTGTTCAGCCCCAGCATTTT.

The J gene is TRBJ2-5, the V gene TRBV7-3, with 8 positions matching TRBD2. This CDR3 has 14 amino acids. V was pared by 5 bases and J by 5 bases, with 7 bases of the junction left unmatched. The V gene's germline CDR1 is SGHTA and CDR2 FQGTGA. The CDR3 loop reads CASSPGRGSETQYF. CDR3 in DNA: TGTGCCAGCAGCCCCGGGAGGGGTAGCGAGACCCAGTACTTC. The complete variable domain, with remaining parts taken from reference TRBV7-3 and TRBJ2-5, reads GAGVSQTPSNKVTEKGKYVELRCDPISGHTALYWYRQSLGQGPEFLIYFQGTGAADDSGLPNDRFFAVRPEGSVSTLKIQRTERGDSAVYLCASSPGRGSETQYFGPGTRLLVL.

This chain connects TRBV30 to TRBJ1-5; D remains unclear. Germline V lookup: CDR1 GTSNPN, CDR2 SVGIG (reference sequence). The germline V and J ends were trimmed by 1 base and 5 bases, with 9 bases remaining between them. There are 13 residues in the CDR3. The CDR3 nucleotides are TGTGCCTGGAGTGAAGGAGACTATCAGCCCCAGCATTTT. It specifies CAWSEGDYQPQHF. Combining the CDR3 with reference TRBV30 and TRBJ1-5 gives the whole variable domain SQTIHQWPATLVQPVGSPLSLECTVEGTSNPNLYWYRQAAGRGLQLLFYSVGIGQISSEVPQNLSASRPQDRQFILSSKKLLLSDSGFYLCAWSEGDYQPQHFGDGTRLSIL.

The rearrangement uses TRBV4-2 and TRBJ2-3; a possible D gene is TRBD2 (5 bases). V lost 1 base to trimming and J lost 0 bases, with 17 bases between them. Germline CDR1 reads LGHNA; CDR2 reads YNFKEQ. The CDR3 contains 18 residues. The CDR3 is CASSQGTLASVSTDTQYF. In nucleotides, the CDR3 is TGTGCCAGCAGCCAAGGAACTCTAGCATCCGTAAGCACAGATACGCAGTATTTT.

With respect to this clone: This CDR3 is also generated by other DNA sequences in the sample. The chain joins TRBV27 to TRBJ2-6; D is ambiguous. The V gene's germline CDR1 is MNHEY and CDR2 SMNVEV (reference sequence). V was trimmed by 3 bases and J by 0 bases, leaving 15 bases between them. The CDR3 sequence is 18 residues long. CDR3 region: CASSFWSGLSSGANVLTF. As DNA, the CDR3 is TGTGCCAGCAGTTTTTGGTCAGGCCTCAGCTCTGGGGCCAACGTCCTGACTTTC.

This clone was found once. The chain links TRBV5-1 to TRBJ2-2; D gene unclear. Germline V gene data show CDR1 as SGHRS and CDR2 as YFSETQ. This CDR3 has 14 residues. Trimming cost V 3 bases and J 6 bases, with 12 bases left between them. CDR3 sequence reads: CASSSGWAAGELFF. The DNA for the CDR3 is TGCGCCAGCAGCTCAGGATGGGCAGCCGGGGAGCTGTTTTTT.

This chain connects TRBV6-1 to TRBJ1-1; TRBD1 agrees at 8 bases. CDR3 length: 13 amino acids. J was trimmed by 2 bases and V by 11 bases; bases with no gene match: 7. CDR1 and CDR2 (germline): MNHNS, SASEGT. CDR3 region: CAGRTGPNTEAFF. In nucleotides, the CDR3 is TGTGCCGGAAGGACAGGGCCCAACACTGAAGCTTTCTTT.

The J gene is TRBJ2-7, the V gene TRBV7-2, with D perhaps TRBD2 (5 bases). The germline CDR1 and CDR2 sequences are SGHTA and FQGNSA. V shed 5 bases and J shed 3 bases, with 11 bases lying between them. This CDR3 spans 13 amino acids. CDR3 bases: TGTGCCAGCAGCCGAGGACTCCTCTACGAGCAGTACTTC. Translation: CASSRGLLYEQYF.

The J gene is TRBJ2-3, the V gene TRBV5-4, with a weak D call TRBD2 (7 bases). The V and J ends lost 0 bases and 3 bases respectively, with 14 bases between them. CDR3 length: 16 amino acids. CDR1 SGHNT and CDR2 YYREEE come from the germline V gene (reference sequence). CDR3 sequence: CASSLGRGRITDTQYF. CDR3 coding DNA: TGTGCCAGCAGCTTGGGGCGGGGGCGGATAACAGATACGCAGTATTTT.

The rearrangement links TRBV2 to TRBJ1-5, with TRBD1 matching over 7 bases. Germline values: CDR1 SNHLY, CDR2 FYNNEI. This CDR3 has 20 residues. Trimming at V came to 6 bases and at J to 0 bases, leaving 20 bases not matched to a gene. The CDR3 spells CASSRQARDSGTYSNQPQHF. CDR3 nucleotides: TGTGCCAGCAGCCGACAGGCCCGGGACAGCGGAACTTATAGCAATCAGCCCCAGCATTTT.

V usage is TRBV15 and J usage is TRBJ1-6; D uncertain. Germline V gene data show CDR1 as LNHNV and CDR2 as YYDKDF (reference sequence). The CDR3 totals 13 residues. The V end lost 5 bases, the J end lost 13 bases, and 15 bases lay between the germline ends. This CDR3 reads CATSATTGSPLHF. DNA for the CDR3: TGTGCCACCAGCGCTACAACCGGGTCTCCCCTCCACTTT.

This clone was seen just once. DNA for the CDR3: TGTGCCAGCAGTGTGGGGGGTTTCACTGAAGCTTTCTTT. It encodes CASSVGGFTEAFF. This sequence joins TRBV2 and TRBJ1-1, with D perhaps TRBD1 (5 bases). Germline V gene lookup returns CDR1 SNHLY and CDR2 FYNNEI. V was shortened by 4 bases and J by 4 bases, with 10 bases between the two germline ends. This CDR3 spans 13 amino acids.

V and J are TRBV7-2 and TRBJ2-5; 9 nucleotides agree with TRBD2. The CDR3 contains 14 residues. Germline-derived CDR1 and CDR2 are SGHTA and FQGNSA. The V segment lost 3 bases and the J segment 5 bases; nucleotides outside the gene matches: 4. Here the CDR3 reads CASSFSGSGETQYF. The CDR3, as DNA: TGTGCCAGCAGCTTTAGCGGGAGTGGGGAGACCCAGTACTTC.

The chain links TRBV4-1 to TRBJ1-5; D is unclear. The CDR3 loop spans 18 amino acids. Germline V gene sequence: CDR1 MGHRA, CDR2 YSYEKL. V gave up 0 bases and J gave up 3 bases, with 18 bases separating them. CDR3 residues: CASSQDWARASNNQPQHF. As DNA, the CDR3 is TGCGCCAGCAGCCAAGATTGGGCGAGGGCTAGTAACAATCAGCCCCAGCATTTT.

V usage is TRBV6-1 and J usage is TRBJ1-5; the match to TRBD1 covers 10 bases. With 10 bases clipped from V and 6 bases from J, the junction kept 6 bases outside the gene matches. Germline CDR1 is MNHNS and CDR2 is SASEGT. This CDR3 comprises 13 residues. The CDR3 protein is CAIAGTGVQPQHF. The DNA of the CDR3 is TGTGCCATCGCCGGGACAGGGGTTCAGCCCCAGCATTTT.

This sequence joins TRBV29-1 and TRBJ2-5; TRBD1 matches at 7 bases. The tail of the sequence fits TRBJ2-7 better, so the J call may be wrong. The CDR3 consists of 13 residues. Germline CDR1 reads SQVTM; CDR2 reads ANQGSEA. Written as DNA, the CDR3 is TGCAGCGTGCTCGGACAGGCCCGCTACGAGCAGTACTTC. Encoded protein: CSVLGQARYEQYF.

This clone was counted once. The chain combines TRBV29-1 with TRBJ2-1; 11 nucleotides align to TRBD2. The CDR3 spans 14 residues. The V gene's germline CDR1 is SQVTM and CDR2 ANQGSEA. Trimming cost V 4 bases and J 6 bases; bases outside gene matches: 5. CDR3 protein: CSVGPSGRSNEQFF. Written as DNA, the CDR3 is TGCAGCGTTGGCCCTAGCGGGAGGTCCAATGAGCAGTTCTTC.

In this sample, this clone turned up once. This chain joins TRBV18 and TRBJ2-1; D not resolved. This CDR3 has 13 residues. Per germline, CDR1 KGHSH and CDR2 LQKENI. Deletions cut 2 bases from V and 8 bases from J, with 10 bases between. This chain's CDR3 is CASSPSLEYEQFF. The CDR3 region has the DNA TGTGCCAGCTCACCATCCTTGGAGTATGAGCAGTTCTTC. The full variable domain, in which reference TRBV18 and TRBJ2-1 provide the parts outside the CDR3, is NAGVMQNPRHLVRRRGQEARLRCSPMKGHSHVYWYRQLPEEGLKFMVYLQKENIIDESGMPKERFSAEFPKEGPSILRIQQVVRGDSAAYFCASSPSLEYEQFFGPGTRLTVL.

The chain carries TRBV5-5 and TRBJ2-3; 9 bases agree with TRBD1. The germline CDR1 and CDR2 sequences are SGHKS and YYEKEE (reference sequence). CDR3 length equals 14 residues. Losses at the gene ends were 5 bases for V and 5 bases for J; bases not matched to a gene: 6. The CDR3 region has the DNA TGTGCCAGCAGGGACACGACAGGGGGAGATACGCAGTATTTT. Translated, it gives CASRDTTGGDTQYF.